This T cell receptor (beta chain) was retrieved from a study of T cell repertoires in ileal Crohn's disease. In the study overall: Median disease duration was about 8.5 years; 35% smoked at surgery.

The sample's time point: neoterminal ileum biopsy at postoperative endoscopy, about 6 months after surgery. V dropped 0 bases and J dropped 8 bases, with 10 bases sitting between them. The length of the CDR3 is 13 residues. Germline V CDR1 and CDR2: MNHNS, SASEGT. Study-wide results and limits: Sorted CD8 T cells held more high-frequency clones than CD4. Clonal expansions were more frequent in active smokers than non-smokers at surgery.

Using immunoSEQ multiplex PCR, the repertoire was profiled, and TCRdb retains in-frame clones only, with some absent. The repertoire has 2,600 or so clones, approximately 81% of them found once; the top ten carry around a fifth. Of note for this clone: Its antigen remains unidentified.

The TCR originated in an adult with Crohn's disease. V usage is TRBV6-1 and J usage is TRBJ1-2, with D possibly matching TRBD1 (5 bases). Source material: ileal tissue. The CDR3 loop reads CASSEAQGWGYTF. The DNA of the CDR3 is TGTGCCAGCAGTGAAGCCCAGGGCTGGGGCTACACCTTC.